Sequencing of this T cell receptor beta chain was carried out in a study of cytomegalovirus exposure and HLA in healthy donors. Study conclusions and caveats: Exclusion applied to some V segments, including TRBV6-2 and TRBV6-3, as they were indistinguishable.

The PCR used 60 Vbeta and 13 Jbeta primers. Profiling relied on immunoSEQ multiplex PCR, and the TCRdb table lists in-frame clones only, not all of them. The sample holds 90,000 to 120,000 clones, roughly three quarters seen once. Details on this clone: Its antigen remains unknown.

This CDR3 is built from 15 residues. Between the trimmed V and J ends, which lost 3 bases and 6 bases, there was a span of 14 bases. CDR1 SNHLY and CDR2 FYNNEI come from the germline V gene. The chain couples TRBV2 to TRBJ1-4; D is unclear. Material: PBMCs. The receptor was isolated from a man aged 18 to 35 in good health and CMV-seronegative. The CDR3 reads CASSDWETVDEKLFF. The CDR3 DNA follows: TGTGCCAGCAGTGACTGGGAGACGGTGGATGAAAAACTGTTTTTT.